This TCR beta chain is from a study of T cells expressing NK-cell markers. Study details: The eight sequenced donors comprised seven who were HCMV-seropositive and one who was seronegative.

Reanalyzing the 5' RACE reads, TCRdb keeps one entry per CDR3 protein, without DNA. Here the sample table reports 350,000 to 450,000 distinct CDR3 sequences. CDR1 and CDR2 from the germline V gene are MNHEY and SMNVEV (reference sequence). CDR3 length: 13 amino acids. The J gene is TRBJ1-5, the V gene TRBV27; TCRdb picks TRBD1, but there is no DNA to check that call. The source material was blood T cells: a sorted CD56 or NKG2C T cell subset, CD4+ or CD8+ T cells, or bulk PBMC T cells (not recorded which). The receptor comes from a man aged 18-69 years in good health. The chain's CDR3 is CASQPRGNQPQHF.